This TCR beta chain originates from a study of blood T cell repertoires in COVID-19 (TCRdb year 2020). Background on the whole study: The collaborator samples originated in the United States, Italy and Spain and spanned the acute and convalescent phases of COVID-19. The prospective study material was composed of cDNA or gDNA derived from T cells, B-cell-depleted T cells, or PBMCs. Deeply sampled blood TCRbeta repertoires from subjects exposed to, actively infected with, or recovered from COVID-19 were included in the dataset. The repertoires were released in a freely available public database meant as a resource for research on the immune response to SARS-CoV-2. Samples were obtained from the ongoing ImmuneRACE study (first 160 participants) and from 1,000 to 1,500 subjects provided by 6 global collaborators. A de-identified subject ID, COVID-19 status, age in years and sex were almost always included in the sample metadata. Where available, HLA class I and class II types were taken from metadata supplied by the sample provider and were not determined by assay-based typing.

As regards this clone: It has no known antigen specificity. No qualities accompany the bases; no much larger clone lies one base away.

Samples from volunteer blood donors who had recovered from COVID-19 were contributed by a second Seattle source. Each collaborating institution followed its own protocols to collect whole blood in K2EDTA tubes. Collaborator samples were shipped for TCRbeta analysis as frozen whole blood, isolated PBMCs, or DNA extracted from either sample type. TCRbeta CDR3 regions were amplified from genomic DNA using the immunoSEQ Assay, a bias-controlled multiplex PCR. Turning to the authors' computational methods: Within the assay, amplification of reference gene primers was used to estimate how many nucleated cells each sample contained. To quantify the absolute abundance of each unique TCRbeta CDR3 rearrangement, sequence reads were collapsed and filtered. For each sample, productive Simpson clonality was calculated as the square root of Simpson's diversity index across productive rearrangements. As stored in TCRdb, this immuneACCESS dataset retains in-frame rearrangements with V and J assigned. A fraction of the clones does not appear; measured against another copy, unresolved V genes explain less than half of the discrepancy, and the remainder lacks a known reason. The DNA gave D and trimming, while V, J and clone size come from that table. This sample gives around 270,000 clones in total; roughly 84% of them show up just once. Over 1.5% of the sample is in the top ten clones.

Broad study findings and their caveats: The quantity of clinical and demographic metadata differed by source and by participant and was supplied without curation.

Sequenced: peripheral blood. This sequence was found in a woman between 40 and 50 years old who had recovered from COVID-19.

The DNA is as follows: TGTGCCACCAGTGATTCGGGACAGGGTGATGAAAAACTGTTTTTT. The resulting protein is CATSDSGQGDEKLFF. The sequence joins TRBV24-1 to TRBJ1-4, and 9 bases in between align with TRBD1. Taken from cysteine to phenylalanine, the CDR3 has 15 residues. Only the CDR3 region is kept as DNA, spanning 45 bases read in frame from base 1. CDR1 and CDR2 (KGHDR, SFDVKD) derive from the germline V gene. Compared with germline, V lacks 2 bases and J lacks 6 bases; bases without a gene match: 3.